This TCR beta chain derives from a study of blood T cell repertoires in COVID-19. About the research overall: The origin of the acute and convalescent COVID-19 samples was the United States, Italy and Spain.

Study processing details: Reference gene primer amplification in the assay estimated nucleated cell counts. Profiling relied on immunoSEQ multiplex PCR, and the TCRdb table lists in-frame clones only, not all of them. The V and J calls and clone size were taken over from that table, and D and trimming were inferred from the DNA. The table shows nearly 250,000 clones, with approximately 82% occurring only once. The germline gives CDR1 SEHNR, CDR2 FQNEAQ (reference sequence). Trimming cost V 5 bases and J 2 bases; bases outside gene matches: 8. This CDR3 region has 15 residues. Source material: peripheral blood. This rearrangement joins TRBV7-9 to TRBJ1-2; 7 nucleotides match TRBD1. The TCR originated in a woman older than 75 with acute or convalescent COVID-19. In DNA form, the CDR3 reads TGTGCCAGCAGCCAAGGGACAGCGAAAAACTATGGCTACACCTTC. This codes for CASSQGTAKNYGYTF.